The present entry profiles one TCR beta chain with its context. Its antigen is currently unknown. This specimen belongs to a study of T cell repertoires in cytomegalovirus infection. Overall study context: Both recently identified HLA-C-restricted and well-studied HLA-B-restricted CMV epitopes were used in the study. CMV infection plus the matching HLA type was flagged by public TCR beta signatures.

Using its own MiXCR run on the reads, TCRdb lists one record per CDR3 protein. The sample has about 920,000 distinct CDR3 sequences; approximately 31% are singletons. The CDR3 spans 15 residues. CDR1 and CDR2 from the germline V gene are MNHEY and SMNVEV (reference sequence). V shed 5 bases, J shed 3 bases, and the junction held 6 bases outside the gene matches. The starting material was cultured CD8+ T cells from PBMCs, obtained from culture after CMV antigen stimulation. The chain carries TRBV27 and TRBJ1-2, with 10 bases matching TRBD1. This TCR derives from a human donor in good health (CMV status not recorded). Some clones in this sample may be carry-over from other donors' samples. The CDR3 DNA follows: TGTGCCAGCAGTCTGACAGGGGGCGCATACTATGGCTACACCTTC. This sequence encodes CASSLTGGAYYGYTF.